This section outlines one TCR beta chain sequence together with its context. The antigen remains unidentified. The data originate from a study of beta chain features in type 1 diabetes. Regarding the study as a whole: All four CD4+ subsets from Type 1 diabetes patients carried moderately but significantly shorter TCRB CDR3s. Lower insertion and higher deletion counts appeared at VDJ junctions in type 1 diabetes patients.

Sequenced material consisted of expressed TCRB transcripts (all of the isolated RNA was reverse transcribed). Regulatory, naive and central memory T cell samples averaged around 3.6 million reads. The method was immunoSEQ multiplex PCR; TCRdb's version includes in-frame clones alone and lacks a portion of them. This repertoire shows 500,000 to 800,000 clones, around 12% found once; its top ten account for approximately 0.11%. Germline-derived CDR1 and CDR2 are MNHNS and SASEGT. This CDR3 contains 13 residues. After removal of 7 bases from V and 0 bases from J, the junction contained 1 base not matched to a gene.

This TCR came from a man aged 25-40 years with type 1 diabetes. The chain couples TRBV6-1 to TRBJ1-1, with 8 bases lining up with TRBD1. The sequenced material came from naive CD4+ T cells from blood. This chain's CDR3 is CASTGGMNTEAFF. The CDR3, as DNA: TGTGCCAGCACAGGGGGCATGAACACTGAAGCTTTCTTT.